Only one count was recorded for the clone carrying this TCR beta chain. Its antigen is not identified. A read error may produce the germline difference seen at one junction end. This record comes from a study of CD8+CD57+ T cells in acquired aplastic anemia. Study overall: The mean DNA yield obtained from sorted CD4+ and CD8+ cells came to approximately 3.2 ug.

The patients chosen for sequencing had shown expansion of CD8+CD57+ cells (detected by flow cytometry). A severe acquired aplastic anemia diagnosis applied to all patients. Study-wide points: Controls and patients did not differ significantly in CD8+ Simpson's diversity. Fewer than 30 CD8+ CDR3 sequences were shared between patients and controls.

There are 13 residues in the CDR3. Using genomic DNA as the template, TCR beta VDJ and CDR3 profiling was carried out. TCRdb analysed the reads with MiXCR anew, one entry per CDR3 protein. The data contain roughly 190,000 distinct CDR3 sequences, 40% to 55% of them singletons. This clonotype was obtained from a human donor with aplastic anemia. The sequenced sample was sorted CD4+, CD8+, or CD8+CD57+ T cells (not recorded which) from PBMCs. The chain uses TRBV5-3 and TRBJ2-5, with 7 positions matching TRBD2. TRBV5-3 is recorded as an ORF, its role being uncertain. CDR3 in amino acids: CASSFRREGTQYF. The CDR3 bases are TGTGCCAGCAGCTTTCGAAGGGAGGGGACCCAGTACTTC.